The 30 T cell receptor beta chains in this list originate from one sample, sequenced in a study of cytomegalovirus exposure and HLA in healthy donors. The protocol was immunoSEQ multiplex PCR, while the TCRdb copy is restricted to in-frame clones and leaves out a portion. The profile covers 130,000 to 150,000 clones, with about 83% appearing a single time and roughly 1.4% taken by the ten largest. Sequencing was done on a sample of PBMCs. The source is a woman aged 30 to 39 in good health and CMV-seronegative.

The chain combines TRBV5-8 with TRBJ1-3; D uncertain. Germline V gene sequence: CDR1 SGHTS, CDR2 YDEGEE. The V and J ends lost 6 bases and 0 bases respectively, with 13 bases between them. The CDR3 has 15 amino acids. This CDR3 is CASTGTAHSGNTIYF. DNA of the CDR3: TGTGCCAGCACCGGTACAGCACACTCTGGAAACACCATATATTTT.

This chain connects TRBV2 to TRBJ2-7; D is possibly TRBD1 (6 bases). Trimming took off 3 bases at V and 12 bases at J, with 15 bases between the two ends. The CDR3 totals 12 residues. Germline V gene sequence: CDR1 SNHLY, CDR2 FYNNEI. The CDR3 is CASSDGPRGLYF. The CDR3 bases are TGTGCCAGCAGTGATGGCCCCAGGGGCCTGTACTTC.

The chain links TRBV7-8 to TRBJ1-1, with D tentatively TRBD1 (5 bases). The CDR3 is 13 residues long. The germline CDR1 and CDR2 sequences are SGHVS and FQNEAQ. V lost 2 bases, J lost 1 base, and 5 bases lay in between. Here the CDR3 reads CASSLQGNTEAFF. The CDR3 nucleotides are TGTGCCAGCAGCTTACAGGGGAACACTGAAGCTTTCTTT.

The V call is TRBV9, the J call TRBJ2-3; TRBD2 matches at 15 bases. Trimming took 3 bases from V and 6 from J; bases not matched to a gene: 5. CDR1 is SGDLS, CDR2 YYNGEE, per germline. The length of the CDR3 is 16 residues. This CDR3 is CASSGGLAGGLDTQYF. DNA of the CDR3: TGTGCCAGCAGCGGAGGACTAGCGGGGGGGCTCGATACGCAGTATTTT.

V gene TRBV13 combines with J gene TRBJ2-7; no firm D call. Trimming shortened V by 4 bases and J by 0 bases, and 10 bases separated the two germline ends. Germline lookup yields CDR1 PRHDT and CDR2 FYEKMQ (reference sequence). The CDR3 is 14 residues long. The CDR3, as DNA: TGTGCCAGCAGCTCAGAAAGTCCCTCCTACGAGCAGTACTTC. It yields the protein CASSSESPSYEQYF.

The CDR3 loop reads CAWSVRTADTQYF. The CDR3 DNA reads TGTGCCTGGAGTGTTCGGACTGCGGATACGCAGTATTTT. The V and J genes are TRBV30 and TRBJ2-3, with D possibly being TRBD2 (5 bases). The V gene's germline CDR1 is GTSNPN and CDR2 SVGIG (reference sequence). The CDR3 runs 13 residues. Trimming removed 0 bases at V and 6 bases at J, with 10 bases between.

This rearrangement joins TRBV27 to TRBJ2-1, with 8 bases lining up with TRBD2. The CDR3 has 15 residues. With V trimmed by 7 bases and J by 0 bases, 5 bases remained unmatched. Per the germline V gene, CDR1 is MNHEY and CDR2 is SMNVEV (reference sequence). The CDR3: CASTKRGSSYNEQFF. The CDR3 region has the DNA TGTGCCAGCACAAAGCGGGGGAGCTCCTACAATGAGCAGTTCTTC.

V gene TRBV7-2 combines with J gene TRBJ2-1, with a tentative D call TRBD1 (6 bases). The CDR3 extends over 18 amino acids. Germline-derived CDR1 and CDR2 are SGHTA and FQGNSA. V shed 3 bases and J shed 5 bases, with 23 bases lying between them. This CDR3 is CASSFTRGNYPPHNEQFF. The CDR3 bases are TGTGCCAGCAGCTTTACCAGGGGAAACTACCCCCCCCACAATGAGCAGTTCTTC. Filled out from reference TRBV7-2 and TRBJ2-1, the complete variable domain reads GAGVSQSPSNKVTEKGKDVELRCDPISGHTALYWYRQSLGQGLEFLIYFQGNSAPDKSGLPSDRFSAERTGGSVSTLTIQRTQQEDSAVYLCASSFTRGNYPPHNEQFFGPGTRLTVL.

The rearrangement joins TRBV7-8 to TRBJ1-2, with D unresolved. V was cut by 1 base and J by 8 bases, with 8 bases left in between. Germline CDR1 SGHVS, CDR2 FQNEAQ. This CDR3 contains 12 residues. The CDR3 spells CASSLGPGGYTF. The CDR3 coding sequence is TGTGCCAGCAGCTTAGGGCCGGGAGGCTACACCTTC.

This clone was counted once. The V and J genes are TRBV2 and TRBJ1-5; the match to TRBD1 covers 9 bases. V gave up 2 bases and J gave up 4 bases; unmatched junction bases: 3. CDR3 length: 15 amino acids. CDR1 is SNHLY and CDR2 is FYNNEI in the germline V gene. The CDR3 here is CASSEPGQGNQPQHF. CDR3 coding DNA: TGTGCCAGCAGTGAACCCGGACAGGGGAATCAGCCCCAGCATTTT.

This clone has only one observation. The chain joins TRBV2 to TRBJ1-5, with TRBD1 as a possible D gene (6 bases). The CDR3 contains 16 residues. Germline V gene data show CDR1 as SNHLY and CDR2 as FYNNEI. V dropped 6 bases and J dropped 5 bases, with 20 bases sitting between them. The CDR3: CASSPQGPSTYQPQHF. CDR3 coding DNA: TGTGCCAGCAGCCCACAGGGTCCCAGCACCTATCAGCCCCAGCATTTT.

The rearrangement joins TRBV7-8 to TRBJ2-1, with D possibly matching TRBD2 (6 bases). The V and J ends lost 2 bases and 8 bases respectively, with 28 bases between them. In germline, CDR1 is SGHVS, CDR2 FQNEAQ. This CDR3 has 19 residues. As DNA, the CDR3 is TGTGCCAGCAGCTTATTATCCGTGGGAACAGGCCGGCCGGGGGATGAGCAGTTCTTC. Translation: CASSLLSVGTGRPGDEQFF. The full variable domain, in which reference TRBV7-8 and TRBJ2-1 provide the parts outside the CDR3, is GAGVSQSPRYKVAKRGQDVALRCDPISGHVSLFWYQQALGQGPEFLTYFQNEAQLDKSGLPSDRFFAERPEGSVSTLKIQRTQQEDSAVYLCASSLLSVGTGRPGDEQFFGPGTRLTVL.

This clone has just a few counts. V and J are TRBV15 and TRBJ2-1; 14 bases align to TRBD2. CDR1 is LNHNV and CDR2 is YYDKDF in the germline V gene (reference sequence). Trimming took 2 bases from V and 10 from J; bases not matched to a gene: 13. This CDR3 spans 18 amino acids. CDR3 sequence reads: CATSRRTSGGPRSGEQFF. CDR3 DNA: TGTGCCACCAGCAGAAGGACTAGCGGGGGGCCTCGCTCGGGGGAGCAGTTCTTC.

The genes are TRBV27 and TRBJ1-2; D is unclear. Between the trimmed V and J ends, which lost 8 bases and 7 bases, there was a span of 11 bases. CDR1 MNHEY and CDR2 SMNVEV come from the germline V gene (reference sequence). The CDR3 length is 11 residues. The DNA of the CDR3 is TGTGCCAGCTCTAATGGAGGTGGCTACACCTTC. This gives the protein CASSNGGGYTF.

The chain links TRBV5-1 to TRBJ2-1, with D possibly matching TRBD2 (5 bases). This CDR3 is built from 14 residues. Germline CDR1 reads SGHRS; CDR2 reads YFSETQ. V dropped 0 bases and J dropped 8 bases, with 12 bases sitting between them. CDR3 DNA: TGCGCCAGCAGCTTGGGTCCGGGAACGGATGAGCAGTTCTTC. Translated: CASSLGPGTDEQFF.

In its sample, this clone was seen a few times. CDR3 nucleotide sequence: TGTGCCAGCAGTTTATTACCGAGGGTGCGGAGCAATCAGCCCCAGCATTTT. Protein product: CASSLLPRVRSNQPQHF. The chain links TRBV28 to TRBJ1-5; no firm D call. CDR1 is MDHEN, CDR2 SYDVKM, per germline. V was trimmed by 1 base and J by 1 base, leaving 14 bases between them. The CDR3 is made up of 17 amino acids.

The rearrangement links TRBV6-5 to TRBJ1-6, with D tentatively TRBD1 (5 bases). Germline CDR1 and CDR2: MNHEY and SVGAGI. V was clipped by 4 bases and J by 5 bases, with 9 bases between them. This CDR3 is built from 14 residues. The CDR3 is CASSFRVNNSPLHF. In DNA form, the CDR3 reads TGTGCCAGCAGTTTCAGGGTTAATAATTCACCCCTCCACTTT.

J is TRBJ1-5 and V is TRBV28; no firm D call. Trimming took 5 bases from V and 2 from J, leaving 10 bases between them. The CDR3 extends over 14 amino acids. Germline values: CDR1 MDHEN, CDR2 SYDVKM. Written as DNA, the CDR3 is TGTGCCAGCAGTCCTATTGGTCGCAATCAGCCCCAGCATTTT. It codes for CASSPIGRNQPQHF. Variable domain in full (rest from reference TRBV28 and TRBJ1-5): DVKVTQSSRYLVKRTGEKVFLECVQDMDHENMFWYRQDPGLGLRLIYFSYDVKMKEKGDIPEGYSVSREKKERFSLILESASTNQTSMYLCASSPIGRNQPQHFGDGTRLSIL.

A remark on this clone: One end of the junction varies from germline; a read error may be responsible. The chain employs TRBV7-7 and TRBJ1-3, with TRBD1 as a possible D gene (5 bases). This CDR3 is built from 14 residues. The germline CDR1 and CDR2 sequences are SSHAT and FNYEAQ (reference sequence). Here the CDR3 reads CASSLEGLGNTIYF. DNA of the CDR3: TGTGCTAGCAGCTTAGAGGGGCTCGGAAACACCATATATTTT.

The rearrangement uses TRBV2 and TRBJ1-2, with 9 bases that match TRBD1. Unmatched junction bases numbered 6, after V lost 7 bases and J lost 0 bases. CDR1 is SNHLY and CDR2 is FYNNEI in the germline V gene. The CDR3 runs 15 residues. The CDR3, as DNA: TGTGCCAGCATTCCGGGACAGGGTCCTAACTATGGCTACACCTTC. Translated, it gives CASIPGQGPNYGYTF.

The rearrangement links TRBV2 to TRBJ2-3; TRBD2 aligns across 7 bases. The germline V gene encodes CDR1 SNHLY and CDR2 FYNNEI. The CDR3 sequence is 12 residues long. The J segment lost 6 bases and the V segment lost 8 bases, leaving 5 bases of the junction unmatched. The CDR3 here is CASGDYSDTQYF. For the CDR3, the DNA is TGTGCCAGCGGGGACTACTCGGATACGCAGTATTTT.

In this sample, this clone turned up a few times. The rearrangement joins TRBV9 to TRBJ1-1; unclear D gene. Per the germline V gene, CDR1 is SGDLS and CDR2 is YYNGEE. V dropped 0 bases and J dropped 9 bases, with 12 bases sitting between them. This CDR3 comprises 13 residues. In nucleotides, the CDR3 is TGTGCCAGCAGCGTAGGTTTCGCAGAAAAAGCTTTCTTT. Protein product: CASSVGFAEKAFF.

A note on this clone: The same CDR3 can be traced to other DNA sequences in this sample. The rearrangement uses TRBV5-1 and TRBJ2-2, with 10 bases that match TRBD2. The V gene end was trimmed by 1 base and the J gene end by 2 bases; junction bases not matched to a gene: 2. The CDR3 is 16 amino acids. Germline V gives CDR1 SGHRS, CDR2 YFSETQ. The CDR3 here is CASSLLAGGNTGELFF. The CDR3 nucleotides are TGCGCCAGCAGCTTGTTAGCGGGGGGTAACACCGGGGAGCTGTTTTTT.

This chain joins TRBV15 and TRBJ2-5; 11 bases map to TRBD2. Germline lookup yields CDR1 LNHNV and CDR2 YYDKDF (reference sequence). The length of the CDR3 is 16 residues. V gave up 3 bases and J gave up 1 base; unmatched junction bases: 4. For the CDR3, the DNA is TGTGCCACCAGCAGCAGTCTAGCGGGGGGCCAAGAGACCCAGTACTTC. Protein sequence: CATSSSLAGGQETQYF. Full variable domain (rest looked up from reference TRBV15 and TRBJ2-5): DAMVIQNPRYQVTQFGKPVTLSCSQTLNHNVMYWYQQKSSQAPKLLFHYYDKDFNNEADTPDNFQSRRPNTSFCFLDIRSPGLGDTAMYLCATSSSLAGGQETQYFGPGTRLLVL.

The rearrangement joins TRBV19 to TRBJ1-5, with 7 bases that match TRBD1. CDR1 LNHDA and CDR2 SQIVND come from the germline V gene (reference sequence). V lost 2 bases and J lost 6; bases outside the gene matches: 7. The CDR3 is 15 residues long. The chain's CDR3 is CASSIPRQGTQPQHF. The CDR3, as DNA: TGTGCCAGTAGTATACCTAGACAGGGAACTCAGCCCCAGCATTTT.

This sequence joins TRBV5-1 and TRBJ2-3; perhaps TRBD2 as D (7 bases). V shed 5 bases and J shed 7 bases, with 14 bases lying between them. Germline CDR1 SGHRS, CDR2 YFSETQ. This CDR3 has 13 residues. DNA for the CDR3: TGCGCCAGCAGACTGGCGGGGGCAAATACGCAGTATTTT. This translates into CASRLAGANTQYF.

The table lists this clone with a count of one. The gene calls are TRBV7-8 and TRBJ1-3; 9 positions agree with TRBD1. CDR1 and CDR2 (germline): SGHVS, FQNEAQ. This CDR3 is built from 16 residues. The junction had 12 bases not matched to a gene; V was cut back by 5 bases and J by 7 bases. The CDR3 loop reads CASSGTGPGSSNTIYF. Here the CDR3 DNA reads TGTGCCAGCAGCGGGACAGGGCCGGGTTCGAGCAACACCATATATTTT.

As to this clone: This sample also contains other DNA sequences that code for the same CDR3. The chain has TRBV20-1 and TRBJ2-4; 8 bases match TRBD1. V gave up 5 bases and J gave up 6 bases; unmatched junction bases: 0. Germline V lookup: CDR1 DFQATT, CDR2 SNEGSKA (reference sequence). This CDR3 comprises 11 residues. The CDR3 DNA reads TGCAGTGCTGGACAGGGAAACATTCAGTACTTC. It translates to CSAGQGNIQYF.

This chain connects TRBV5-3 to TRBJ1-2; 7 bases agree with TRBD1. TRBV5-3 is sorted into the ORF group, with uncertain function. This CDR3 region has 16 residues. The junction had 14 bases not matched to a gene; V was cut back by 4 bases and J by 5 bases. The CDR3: CARSLHTQRGLYGYTF. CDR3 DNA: TGTGCCAGAAGCCTACATACACAAAGGGGGCTATATGGCTACACCTTC.

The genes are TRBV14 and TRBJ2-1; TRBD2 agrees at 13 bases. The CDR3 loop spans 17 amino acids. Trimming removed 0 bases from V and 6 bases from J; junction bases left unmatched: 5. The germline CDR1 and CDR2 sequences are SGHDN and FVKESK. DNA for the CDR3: TGTGCCAGCAGCCAAGATCGACTAGCGGGGGGACGCAATGAGCAGTTCTTC. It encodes CASSQDRLAGGRNEQFF.